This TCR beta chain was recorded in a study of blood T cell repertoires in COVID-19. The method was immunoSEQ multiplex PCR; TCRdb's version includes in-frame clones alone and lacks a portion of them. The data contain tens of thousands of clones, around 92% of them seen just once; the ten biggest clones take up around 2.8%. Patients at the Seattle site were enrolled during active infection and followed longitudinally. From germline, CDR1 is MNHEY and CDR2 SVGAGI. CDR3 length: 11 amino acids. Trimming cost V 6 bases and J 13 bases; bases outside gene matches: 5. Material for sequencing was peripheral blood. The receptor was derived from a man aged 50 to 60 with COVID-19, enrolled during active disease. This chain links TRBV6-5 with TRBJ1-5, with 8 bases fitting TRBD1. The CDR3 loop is CASSPDRDQHF. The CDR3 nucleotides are TGTGCCAGCAGCCCGGACAGGGATCAGCATTTT.